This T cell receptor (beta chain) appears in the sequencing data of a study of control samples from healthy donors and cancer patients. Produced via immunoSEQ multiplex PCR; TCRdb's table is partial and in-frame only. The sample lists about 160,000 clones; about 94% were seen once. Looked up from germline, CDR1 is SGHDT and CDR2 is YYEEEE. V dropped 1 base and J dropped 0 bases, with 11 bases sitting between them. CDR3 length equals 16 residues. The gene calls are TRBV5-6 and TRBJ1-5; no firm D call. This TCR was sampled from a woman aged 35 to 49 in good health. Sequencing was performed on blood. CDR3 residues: CASSLTVGSSNQPQHF. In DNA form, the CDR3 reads TGTGCCAGCAGCTTGACGGTTGGATCTAGCAATCAGCCCCAGCATTTT.